This T cell receptor (beta chain) stems from a study of CDR3 diversity in severe acne. Trimming took 4 bases from V and 0 from J, leaving 8 bases between them. Germline V gives CDR1 DFQATT, CDR2 SNEGSKA (reference sequence). This CDR3 contains 13 residues. Via MiXCR, TCRdb re-called the PCR reads, giving one row per CDR3 protein. The sample contains over 70,000 distinct CDR3 sequences, under 65% of which appear only once. This clonotype was seen a handful of times. The specimen was blood. This clonotype was sampled from a male donor in good health, without acne. The V call is TRBV20-1, the J call TRBJ2-3, with D perhaps TRBD2 (5 bases). The CDR3, as DNA: TGCAGTGCTACGAGCGGAAGCACAGATACGCAGTATTTT. Protein product: CSATSGSTDTQYF.